These T cell receptor beta chains were read from a single sample in a study of T-cell memory formation after mild COVID-19. One entry per CDR3 protein, called by TCRdb with MiXCR from the 5' RACE reads. The table records just over 400,000 distinct CDR3 sequences, around a quarter of them present only once. Specimen: PBMCs or a T cell subset sorted from them (not recorded which). The receptors were sampled from an adult woman who had mild COVID-19 (a few samples of this study predate the infection). Cell type and time point are not known. CDR3s include the opening cysteine and the closing phenylalanine or tryptophan. A clone size is listed for some rows: how often the clone was seen (once, few, many), or a class if it is expanded.

v_gene,abundance,CDR3aa
TRBV24-1,NA,CATSDFGSNYGYTF
TRBV15,many,CATNLQGAATDTQYF
TRBV5-1,NA,CASSLDSGLEYTEAFF
TRBV5-1,few,CASTHHGAGLYEQYF
TRBV5-1,few,CASSSLTGTSGVEQYF
TRBV11-2,few,CASSLGGSGFYEQYF
TRBV5-6,NA,CASSLPGYSSYEQYF
TRBV5-1,many,CASSLTAPQETQYF
TRBV30,few,CAWRTGAPRGTDTQYF
TRBV11-1,NA,CASSLGDSPYGYTF
TRBV6-1,NA,CASILDRRETQYF
TRBV5-1,few,CASSLSRGGSYEQYF
TRBV5-1,NA,CASSSRLAGVNEQFF
TRBV6-5,NA,CASSYSGSHTEAFF
TRBV6-2/TRBV6-3,NA,CASSRTSGNSYEQYF
TRBV5-5,NA,CASSWDETQYF
TRBV2,NA,CASSTGTSAYNEQFF
TRBV20-1,NA,CSAPRAKNIQYF
TRBV7-9,NA,CASSRQGSIQYF
TRBV3-1,few,CASSRNFRDEETQYF
TRBV20-1,many,CSALQGNEQYF
TRBV7-9,NA,CASSFPVSTEAFF
TRBV29-1,few,CSVEDPWAGSTDTQYF
TRBV4-1,NA,CASSQLAGVQETQYF
TRBV7-2,NA,CASSLGFRAGELFF
TRBV5-1,once,CASSSTRGGGNTQYF
TRBV12-3/TRBV12-4,few,CASRLPRLADEQFF
TRBV7-6,few,CASSPGPGRDNQPQHF
TRBV20-1,NA,CSASWDSYEQYF
TRBV12-3/TRBV12-4,many,CASTIRRGLFGTDTQYF
TRBV7-9,few,CASSSSGTGVPNYGYTF
TRBV6-1,NA,CASSELGRHGYTF
TRBV21-1,NA,CASRTGQWKVNQPQHF
TRBV9,NA,CASSADRVNYGYTF
TRBV2,NA,CASRDPAGFYEQYF
TRBV12-3/TRBV12-4,few,CASSLRGSPNYGYTF
TRBV19,NA,CASSKTGTSGANVLTF
TRBV20-1,NA,CSATDRSSGNTIYF
TRBV5-4,few,CASSAQGWANEKLFF
TRBV7-9,many,CASSLEANTEAFF
TRBV5-1,few,CASSLSRGLADTQYF
TRBV5-1,NA,CASSIQGGESYGYTF
TRBV6-2/TRBV6-3,few,CASSQADQPGEQYF
TRBV9,NA,CASSSYSGRNPYEQYF
TRBV20-1,NA,CSASQGVENTEAFF
TRBV5-1,few,CASSFFASGELFF
TRBV6-4,few,CASSDSGESSYNEQFF
TRBV19,NA,CASSMTGGNNEQFF
TRBV20-1,NA,CSVLGHTYNEQFF
TRBV7-7,NA,CASSLSPGSYEQYF
TRBV12-3/TRBV12-4,few,CASSLGRHDEQYF
TRBV27,NA,CASSGLAGNAGELFF
TRBV5-4,NA,CASYPSIWTGELFF